The clone carrying this TCR beta chain was picked up one time. Repertoires were generated with immunoSEQ multiplex PCR, while TCRdb's copy carries only in-frame clones and drops some. Among about 97,000 clones listed, over 70% were seen once. Trimming removed 3 bases from V and 0 bases from J; junction bases left unmatched: 6. Germline V lookup: CDR1 SGHRS, CDR2 YFSETQ. The length of the CDR3 is 16 residues. This entry belongs to a study of Ad26.COV2.S vaccination and SARS-CoV-2 variants. Sequencing was performed on peripheral blood, taken after recovery from COVID-19. The chain is built from TRBV5-1 and TRBJ2-1; 7 nucleotides match TRBD2. The sequence derives from a human donor who had recovered from COVID-19. The CDR3 DNA reads as TGCGCCAGCAGCTGGGGGGGGGAGCCCTCCTACAATGAGCAGTTCTTC. This sequence encodes CASSWGGEPSYNEQFF.